Listed below are T cell receptor beta chains from one sample, sequenced in a study of T cell responses to AZD1222 COVID-19 vaccine. Produced via immunoSEQ multiplex PCR; TCRdb's table is partial and in-frame only. The data show about 140,000 clones, with roughly 93% seen just once and roughly 12% held by the top ten. The specimen comprised peripheral blood, sampled after recovery from COVID-19. All receptors derive from an adult who had recovered from COVID-19. Both conserved end residues are part of each CDR3. Each record gives: CDR3 protein, CDR3 DNA, V gene, J gene, clone size, D gene. The D gene is left open where the match is weak. Not every row has a clone size; where given, it reads once, few, many or a size class.

CDR3 protein: CASSYGGRNTIYF
CDR3 DNA: TGTGCCAGCAGTTATGGGGGTAGAAACACCATATATTTT
V gene: TRBV21-1
J gene: TRBJ1-3
clone size: -
D gene: -

CDR3 protein: CASSLVGDTQYF
CDR3 DNA: TGTGCCAGCAGCTTGGTTGGGGATACGCAGTATTTT
V gene: TRBV7-3
J gene: TRBJ2-3
clone size: -
D gene: -

CDR3 protein: CASSLDPGSSYEQYF
CDR3 DNA: TGCGCCAGCAGCTTGGATCCAGGTAGCTCCTACGAGCAGTACTTC
V gene: TRBV5-1
J gene: TRBJ2-7
clone size: once
D gene: -

CDR3 protein: CASSTPTGGGSYEQYF
CDR3 DNA: TGTGCCAGTAGTACTCCGACAGGGGGGGGCTCCTACGAGCAGTACTTC
V gene: TRBV19
J gene: TRBJ2-7
clone size: -
D gene: TRBD1

CDR3 protein: CASRLDVTGTRAYEQYF
CDR3 DNA: TGCGCCAGCAGGCTGGATGTTACCGGGACACGGGCCTACGAGCAGTACTTC
V gene: TRBV5-1
J gene: TRBJ2-7
clone size: -
D gene: -

CDR3 protein: CASSPPDRNTEAFF
CDR3 DNA: TGTGCCAGCAGTCCTCCCGACAGGAACACTGAAGCTTTCTTT
V gene: TRBV6-5
J gene: TRBJ1-1
clone size: once
D gene: -

CDR3 protein: CASLPGQASYEQYF
CDR3 DNA: TGTGCCAGCCTTCCCGGACAGGCCTCCTACGAGCAGTACTTC
V gene: TRBV28
J gene: TRBJ2-7
clone size: -
D gene: TRBD1

CDR3 protein: CASSSSGTVASGEQFF
CDR3 DNA: TGCGCCAGCAGTTCTAGCGGGACTGTGGCTAGCGGTGAGCAGTTCTTC
V gene: TRBV5-1
J gene: TRBJ2-1
clone size: -
D gene: TRBD2

CDR3 protein: CGGKGLAYNEQFF
CDR3 DNA: TGTGGGGGCAAAGGACTAGCATACAATGAGCAGTTCTTC
V gene: TRBV30
J gene: TRBJ2-1
clone size: -
D gene: TRBD2

CDR3 protein: CASSFGGRGEKLFF
CDR3 DNA: TGTGCCAGCAGCTTCGGAGGACGGGGGGAAAAACTGTTTTTT
V gene: TRBV7-9
J gene: TRBJ1-4
clone size: -
D gene: -

CDR3 protein: CASSPTGPREKLFF
CDR3 DNA: TGTGCCAGCAGCCCGACAGGCCCGAGGGAAAAACTGTTTTTT
V gene: TRBV7-9
J gene: TRBJ1-4
clone size: -
D gene: -

CDR3 protein: CASGSTGGAGYTF
CDR3 DNA: TGTGCCAGCGGCTCGACAGGGGGCGCCGGCTACACCTTC
V gene: TRBV6-5
J gene: TRBJ1-2
clone size: -
D gene: TRBD1